This T cell receptor (beta chain) was documented in a study of blood T cell repertoires in COVID-19. Background on the study: T cells, B-cell-depleted T cells, or PBMCs provided the cDNA or gDNA that served as material.

This CDR3 spans 21 amino acids. From germline, CDR1 is SGDLS and CDR2 YYNGEE. V lost 0 bases to trimming and J lost 4 bases; unmatched junction nucleotides: 21. TCRdb's copy holds only in-frame clones and misses some; the assay was immunoSEQ multiplex PCR. There are about 280,000 clones in the sample; around 87% occur only once, and about 1.5% lies in the top ten. The cohort comprised adults aged about 18 to 90 years residing in 20 to 25 US areas. V is TRBV9 and J is TRBJ2-1; 8 positions match TRBD1. The TCR was taken from a woman aged 18-29 years with acute COVID-19. Sample: PBMCs or T cells enriched from blood (not recorded which). CDR3 sequence reads: CASSVAPGSVSDRAGYNEQFF. The DNA for the CDR3 is TGTGCCAGCAGCGTAGCCCCCGGGAGCGTCTCGGACAGGGCGGGGTACAATGAGCAGTTCTTC.